This entry features one TCR beta chain sequence. Clones were read by immunoSEQ multiplex PCR, and TCRdb kept only the in-frame ones, dropping some. In the table there are 200,000 to 300,000 clones, more than 70% of which are singletons. This record comes from a study of blood T cell repertoires in COVID-19. Study summary: From the United States, Italy and Spain came samples of acute and convalescent COVID-19.

Sequenced material: PBMCs or T cells enriched from blood (not recorded which). The source of this sequence is a middle-aged woman with acute COVID-19.

CDR3 residues: CASMVASGYNEQFF. The CDR3 DNA follows: TGTGCCAGCATGGTTGCTAGCGGGTACAATGAGCAGTTCTTC. This sequence joins TRBV28 and TRBJ2-1; 8 bases line up with TRBD2. V dropped 7 bases and J dropped 4; count of bases not matched to a gene: 6. The germline gives CDR1 MDHEN, CDR2 SYDVKM. The length of the CDR3 is 14 residues.